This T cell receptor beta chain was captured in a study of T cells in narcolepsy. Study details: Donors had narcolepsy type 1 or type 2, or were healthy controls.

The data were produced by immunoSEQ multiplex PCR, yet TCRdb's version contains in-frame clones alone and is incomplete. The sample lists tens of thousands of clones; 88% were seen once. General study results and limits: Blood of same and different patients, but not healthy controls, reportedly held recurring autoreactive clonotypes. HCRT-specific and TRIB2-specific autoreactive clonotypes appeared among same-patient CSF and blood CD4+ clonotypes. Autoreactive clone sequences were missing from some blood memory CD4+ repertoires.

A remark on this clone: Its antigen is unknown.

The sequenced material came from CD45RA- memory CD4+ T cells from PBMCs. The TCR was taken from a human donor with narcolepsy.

The CDR3 loop reads CASSYLGQGGGYTF. DNA for the CDR3: TGTGCCAGCAGTTACCTTGGACAGGGTGGAGGCTACACCTTC. V gene TRBV6-5 combines with J gene TRBJ1-2, with 8 bases identical to TRBD1. The CDR3 loop spans 14 amino acids. V shed 2 bases, J shed 8 bases, and the junction held 7 bases outside the gene matches. Germline assignment: CDR1 MNHEY and CDR2 SVGAGI.